This T cell receptor (beta chain) was observed in a study of T cells in localized non-small cell lung cancer (dated by TCRdb to about 2020). Study-wide context: Comparing tumors with uninvolved tumor-adjacent lungs, the study looked at the T cell repertoires of roughly 250 patients with early-stage NSCLC. The cohort was made up of around 240 treatment-naive NSCLC patients whose localized lung tumors had been resected. A mean age of approximately 70 years was recorded for the NSCLC patients, of whom under 150 were male and 100 to 110 were female. Summary of the overall study and its limitations: Of the top 100 tumor clones, a median of roughly 53 were detected in paired uninvolved adjacent lung; roughly 29 were also among that lung's top 100. Because the study design was exploratory, TCR variables were selected using unadjusted p-values without false-discovery rate correction. Higher blood T cell density associated with longer overall survival, while higher adjacent-lung clonality associated with shorter survival. Uninvolved tumor-adjacent lung showed the highest T cell clonality, higher than tumor, which suggests more focused antigenic responses in the uninvolved tumor-adjacent lung. Multi-region tumor sequencing was not performed, so intratumor heterogeneity could not be excluded.

TCR beta CDR3 regions were sequenced from DNA using the immunoSEQ Assay. Regarding the original processing steps: T cell density was computed as TCR beta template counts normalized to usable DNA estimated by amplifying housekeeping genes. Richness was estimated using the preseqR package, with extrapolation to 400,000 templates for PBMC samples and to 120,000 templates for tissue samples. Clonality was calculated as one minus Pielou's evenness. Tissue-enriched TCRs were identified through differential abundance testing performed on productive amino-acid clonotypes, with a minimum total count of 5 and an alpha of 0.1. The Jaccard Index and the Morisita Overlap Index were used to measure how much the repertoires overlapped between compartments. GLIPH clustered TCR beta CDR3s with public tetramer-defined viral CDR3s; viral motifs required at least three viral sequences plus V-gene enrichment. Drawn from immuneACCESS, this table holds only the in-frame rearrangements with V and J called that TCRdb kept. Clones are partly lost; checked studies trace under half to an unresolved V gene and leave the rest unexplained. The V and J calls and clone size come from that table; D and trimming were worked out from the DNA. The sample table contains 70,000 to 90,000 clones; only one count was recorded for 65% to 85% of them. The ten largest account for approximately 9.6% of the sample.

CDR1 is given as SGHTS and CDR2 as YDEGEE, both from the germline V gene. The junction shows trimming of 0 bases on V and 5 bases on J, and the gene matches do not reach 8 bases of it. The CDR3 goes from the cysteine to the phenylalanine over 16 residues. Of the read, only the CDR3 DNA is kept; its 48 bases are in frame from base 1. At diagnosis, tumor, uninvolved tumor-adjacent lung and peripheral blood were collected and then preserved as a mix of FFPE and fresh-frozen material. Blood samples were analyzed as peripheral blood mononuclear cells for TCR repertoire profiling. In regard to this clone: Its antigen remains unidentified. Within one base of it there is no much larger clone, and no base qualities were kept.

The sequence was obtained from a female donor of 60 years or more with stage I lung adenocarcinoma. The sample consisted of peripheral blood, taken before any cancer treatment. The rearrangement combines TRBV5-8 with TRBJ1-2; TRBD1 matches 9 bases in the middle. In nucleotide form, the sequence is TGTGCCAGCAGCTTGGGCGCGGGGGACAGGGTTTATGGCTACACCTTC. This codes for CASSLGAGDRVYGYTF.